These 4 T cell receptor beta chains were all obtained from the same sample, sequenced in a study of T cell clones after liver transplantation. Using immunoSEQ multiplex PCR, the repertoire was profiled, and TCRdb retains in-frame clones only, with some absent. Here the sample spans roughly 100,000 clones, about 88% being singletons. Material: CD4+ T cells from blood, obtained approximately 45 months after liver transplant. These receptors were taken from a human patient who received a liver transplant. Some T cells here may be from the graft donor.

By sample fraction, this clone is medium-sized (0.01 to 0.1%). One junction end disagrees with the germline gene, perhaps due to a read error. The chain recombines TRBV7-8 with TRBJ2-1; D is perhaps TRBD1 (6 bases). CDR3 length: 14 amino acids. The V gene's germline CDR1 is SGHVS and CDR2 FQNEAQ. As DNA, the CDR3 is TGTGCCAGCAGTTTAGGACAGTGGGGGAATGAGCAGTTCTTC. Its translation: CASSLGQWGNEQFF.

This chain joins TRBV4-2 and TRBJ1-5, with 8 bases identical to TRBD1. Trimming at V came to 5 bases and at J to 0 bases, leaving 9 bases not matched to a gene. The CDR3 spans 17 residues. The germline gives CDR1 LGHNA, CDR2 YNFKEQ. The CDR3 DNA follows: TGTGCCAGCAGCGGTAGGGACAGGAGGTATAGCAATCAGCCCCAGCATTTT. Translated: CASSGRDRRYSNQPQHF.

This clone was seen only a few times. This rearrangement joins TRBV5-8 to TRBJ2-7; 7 bases are shared with TRBD2. The V gene's germline CDR1 is SGHTS and CDR2 YDEGEE. The V segment lost 1 base and the J segment 2 bases; nucleotides outside the gene matches: 6. The CDR3 is made up of 15 amino acids. The CDR3 nucleotides are TGTGCCAGCAGCTTGATACGGACTAGGGCCTACGAGCAGTACTTC. As protein: CASSLIRTRAYEQYF.

This chain connects TRBV5-8 to TRBJ1-6, with D unresolved. The CDR3 is 15 residues long. The V and J ends lost 1 base and 11 bases respectively, with 16 bases between them. Germline V CDR1 and CDR2: SGHTS, YDEGEE. The CDR3 sequence is CASSLKATYFAPLHF. In DNA form, the CDR3 reads TGTGCCAGCAGCTTGAAGGCTACCTACTTTGCACCCCTCCACTTT.